Shown below are 15 T cell receptor beta chains from a single sample sequenced in a study of T-cell memory formation after mild COVID-19. In TCRdb, the 5' RACE reads were re-called with MiXCR into one record per CDR3 protein. This sample has 45,000 or so distinct CDR3 sequences; over 6.5% occur once, and the top ten carry 0.79%. The specimen sequenced was PBMCs or a T cell subset sorted from them (not recorded which). These receptors all stem from an adult who had mild COVID-19 (a few samples of this study predate the infection). Cell type and time point are not known.

This clonotype has just a few counts. The chain uses TRBV6-5 and TRBJ1-1; 8 nucleotides match TRBD1. The V gene's germline CDR1 is MNHEY and CDR2 SVGAGI. The CDR3 has 14 residues. Trimming at V came to 6 bases and at J to 10 bases, leaving 13 bases not matched to a gene. The CDR3 DNA reads TGTGCCAGCAGCCCCGGGACAGGATCACACTTAGCTTTCTTT. This encodes CASSPGTGSHLAFF.

This clonotype showed up many times. This chain uses TRBV20-1 with TRBJ1-2; D ambiguous. Germline V gene data show CDR1 as DFQATT and CDR2 as SNEGSKA (reference sequence). Trimming removed 5 bases from V and 7 bases from J, with 17 bases in between. This CDR3 spans 13 amino acids. DNA for the CDR3: TGCAGTGCTTCAACCCCTGGGTCCTCTGGCTACACCTTC. As protein: CSASTPGSSGYTF.

CDR3: CASLIAGGDTQYF. The DNA of the CDR3 is TGTGCCAGCCTGATAGCGGGGGGAGATACGCAGTATTTT. The V and J genes are TRBV28 and TRBJ2-3; 10 positions agree with TRBD2. The CDR3 has 13 amino acids. V shed 8 bases, J shed 5 bases, and the junction held 4 bases outside the gene matches. The germline V gene has CDR1 MDHEN and CDR2 SYDVKM.

A few counts support this clonotype. The chain uses TRBV3-1 and TRBJ1-5, with D possibly matching TRBD1 (6 bases). Germline assignment: CDR1 LGHDT and CDR2 YNNKEL (reference sequence). The CDR3 is made up of 17 amino acids. V lost 2 bases to trimming and J lost 0 bases, with 14 bases between them. The CDR3 DNA follows: TGTGCCAGCAGCCAATCTAGGACAGTAAATAGCAATCAGCCCCAGCATTTT. Its protein product is CASSQSRTVNSNQPQHF.

This clonotype showed up just a few times. This chain uses TRBV4-2 with TRBJ2-3; 9 bases fit TRBD2. The V segment lost 1 base and the J segment 0 bases; nucleotides outside the gene matches: 5. CDR1 is LGHNA and CDR2 is YNFKEQ in the germline V gene. The CDR3 is made up of 17 amino acids. Here the CDR3 reads CASSQGSTSGSTDTQYF. The CDR3 DNA reads as TGTGCCAGCAGCCAAGGATCGACTAGCGGTAGCACAGATACGCAGTATTTT.

This clonotype was detected only a few times. The CDR3 region has the DNA TGCGCCAGCAGCCAAGCTCGGGGGTTTAATGAAAAACTGTTTTTT. Translated, it gives CASSQARGFNEKLFF. This chain links TRBV4-1 with TRBJ1-4, with D tentatively TRBD1 (5 bases). CDR3 length: 15 residues. From germline, CDR1 is MGHRA and CDR2 YSYEKL. Trimming stripped 1 base from V and 4 bases from J, with 10 bases between.

This clonotype was seen repeatedly, ten times or more. The chain joins TRBV24-1 to TRBJ2-5; TRBD2 aligns across 9 bases. This CDR3 comprises 16 residues. Germline V lookup: CDR1 KGHDR, CDR2 SFDVKD. V trimming: 4 bases; J trimming: 4 bases; junction bases outside the gene matches: 9. CDR3 sequence (DNA): TGTGCCACCAGTGACCCGGGACTAGCACCGGGAGAGACCCAGTACTTC. Translation gives CATSDPGLAPGETQYF.

A few counts support this clonotype. The germline gene is not matched at one end of the junction; a read error may be the cause. This sequence joins TRBV20-1 and TRBJ2-5; D possibly corresponds to TRBD2 (6 bases). In germline, CDR1 is DFQATT, CDR2 SNEGSKA (reference sequence). There are 11 residues in the CDR3. The CDR3, as DNA: TGCAGTGCTTCCCAATCCGGGACTCGGTCCTTC. Protein: CSASQSGTRSF.

This rearrangement joins TRBV7-2 to TRBJ1-3; a weak D match, TRBD1 (6 bases). Trimming cost V 7 bases and J 2 bases, with 21 bases left between them. Germline V gene data show CDR1 as SGHTA and CDR2 as FQGNSA. The CDR3 loop spans 17 amino acids. The chain's CDR3 is CASTPRSGGLAGNTIYF. DNA for the CDR3: TGTGCCAGCACCCCCCGGTCGGGGGGCTTGGCTGGAAACACCATATATTTT.

The genes are TRBV5-1 and TRBJ2-5; tentatively, D is TRBD1 (5 bases). This CDR3 is built from 13 residues. Germline V lookup: CDR1 SGHRS, CDR2 YFSETQ. V lost 1 base to trimming and J lost 4 bases, with 8 bases between them. The CDR3: CASSLLGAETQYF. The DNA of the CDR3 is TGCGCCAGCAGCTTGTTAGGGGCAGAGACCCAGTACTTC.

This clonotype showed up many times. The chain employs TRBV5-1 and TRBJ2-7, with TRBD2 identical over 10 bases. CDR1 and CDR2 (germline): SGHRS, YFSETQ. The junction had 12 bases not matched to a gene; V was cut back by 0 bases and J by 6 bases. The CDR3 has 17 residues. CDR3 nucleotides: TGCGCCAGCAGCTTGGACCCTAGCGGGGGAACCTTGGCCGAGCAGTACTTC. Translation: CASSLDPSGGTLAEQYF.

This clonotype was recorded many times. This chain joins TRBV2 and TRBJ1-3, with a possible D match to TRBD1 (5 bases). Trimming shortened V by 3 bases and J by 9 bases, and 6 bases separated the two germline ends. The CDR3 runs to 11 residues. Germline assignment: CDR1 SNHLY and CDR2 FYNNEI. The CDR3 DNA sequence: TGTGCCAGCAGTGAGGGGACCACCATATATTTT. Encoded protein: CASSEGTTIYF.

The gene calls are TRBV7-2 and TRBJ1-6; TRBD1 agrees at 8 bases. Germline CDR1 is SGHTA and CDR2 is FQGNSA. The V and J ends lost 5 bases and 7 bases, in that order; junction bases with no gene match: 10. The CDR3 is 16 residues long. CDR3 sequence (DNA): TGTGCCAGCAGCCCCACGGACAGGGTCCGGAATTCACCCCTCCACTTT. This codes for CASSPTDRVRNSPLHF.

The sample holds a few counts of this clonotype. The gene calls are TRBV11-1 and TRBJ2-5; 8 positions agree with TRBD1. The CDR3 contains 16 residues. Germline CDR1 is SGHAT and CDR2 is FQDESV (reference sequence). V was pared by 5 bases and J by 6 bases, with 14 bases of the junction left unmatched. CDR3 amino acids: CASSAGVDRAWKTQYF. DNA of the CDR3: TGTGCCAGCAGCGCCGGAGTGGACAGGGCTTGGAAGACCCAGTACTTC.

This clonotype came up many times. The V call is TRBV30, the J call TRBJ2-1; 9 bases match TRBD2. J gave up 8 bases and V 3 bases, and 11 bases lay outside the gene matches. The CDR3 consists of 15 residues. Germline CDR1 reads GTSNPN; CDR2 reads SVGIG (reference sequence). The CDR3 loop reads CAWRTRREGRYEQFF. The CDR3 nucleotides read TGTGCCTGGAGGACGAGGCGGGAGGGAAGGTATGAGCAGTTCTTC.